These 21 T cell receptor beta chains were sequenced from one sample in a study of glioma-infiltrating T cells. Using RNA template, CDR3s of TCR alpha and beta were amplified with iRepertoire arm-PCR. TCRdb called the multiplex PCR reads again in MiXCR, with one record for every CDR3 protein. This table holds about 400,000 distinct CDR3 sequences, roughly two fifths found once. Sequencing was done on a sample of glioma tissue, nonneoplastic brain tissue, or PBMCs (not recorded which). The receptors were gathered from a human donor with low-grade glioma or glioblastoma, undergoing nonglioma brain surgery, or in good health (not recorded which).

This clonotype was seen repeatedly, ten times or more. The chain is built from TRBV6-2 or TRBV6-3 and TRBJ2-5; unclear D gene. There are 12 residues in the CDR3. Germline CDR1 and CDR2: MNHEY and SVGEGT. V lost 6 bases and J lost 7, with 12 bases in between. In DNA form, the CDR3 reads TGTGCCAGCAGAGAGAGTTCCAGGACCCAGTACTTC. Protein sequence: CASRESSRTQYF.

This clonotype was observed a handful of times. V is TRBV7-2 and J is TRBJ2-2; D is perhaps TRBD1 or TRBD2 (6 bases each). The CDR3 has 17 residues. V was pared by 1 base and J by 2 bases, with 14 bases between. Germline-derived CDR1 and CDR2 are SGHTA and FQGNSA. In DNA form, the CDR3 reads TGTGCCAGCAGCTTAGTAGGGGGGACACGAAACACCGGGGAGCTGTTTTTT. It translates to CASSLVGGTRNTGELFF.

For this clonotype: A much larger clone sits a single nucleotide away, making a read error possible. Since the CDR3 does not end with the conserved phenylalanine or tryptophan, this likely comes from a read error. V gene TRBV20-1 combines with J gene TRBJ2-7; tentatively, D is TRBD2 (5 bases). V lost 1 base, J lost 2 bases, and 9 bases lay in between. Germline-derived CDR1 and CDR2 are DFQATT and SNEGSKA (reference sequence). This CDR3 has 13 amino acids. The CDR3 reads CSARVVGTYEQYL. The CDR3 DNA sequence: TGCAGTGCTAGAGTGGTCGGGACCTACGAGCAGTACCTC.

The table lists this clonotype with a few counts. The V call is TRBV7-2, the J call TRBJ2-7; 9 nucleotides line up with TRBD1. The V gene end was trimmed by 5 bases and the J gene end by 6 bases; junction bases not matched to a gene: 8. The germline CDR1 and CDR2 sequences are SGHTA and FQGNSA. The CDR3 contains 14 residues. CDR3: CASSPRTGVREQYF. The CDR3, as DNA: TGTGCCAGCAGCCCAAGGACAGGGGTGCGCGAGCAGTACTTC.

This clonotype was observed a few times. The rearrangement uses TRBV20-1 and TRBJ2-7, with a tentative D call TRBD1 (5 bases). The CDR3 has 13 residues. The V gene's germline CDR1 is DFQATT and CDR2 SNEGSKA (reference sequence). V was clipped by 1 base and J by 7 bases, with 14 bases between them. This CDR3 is CSARGPLGEEQYF. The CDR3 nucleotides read TGCAGTGCTAGAGGCCCCCTAGGGGAAGAGCAGTACTTC.

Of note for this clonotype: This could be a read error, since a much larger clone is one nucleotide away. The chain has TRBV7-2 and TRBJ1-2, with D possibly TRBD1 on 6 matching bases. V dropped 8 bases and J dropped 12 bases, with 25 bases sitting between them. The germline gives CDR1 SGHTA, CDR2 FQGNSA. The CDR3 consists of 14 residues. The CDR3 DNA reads TGTGCCAGCCTCTTCGACAGGTTCTCTGACGGCCACACCTTC. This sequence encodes CASLFDRFSDGHTF.

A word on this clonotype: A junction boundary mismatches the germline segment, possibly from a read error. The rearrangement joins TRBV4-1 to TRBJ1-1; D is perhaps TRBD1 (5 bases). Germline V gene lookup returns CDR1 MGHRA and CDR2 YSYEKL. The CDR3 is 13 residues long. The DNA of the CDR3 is TGCGCCAGCAGCCAAGGACAGAACCCTGAAGCTTTCTTT. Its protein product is CASSQGQNPEAFF.

In nucleotides, the CDR3 is TGCGCCAGCAGCCAATTATACCGGGGCACAGATACGCAGTATTTT. Translation: CASSQLYRGTDTQYF. V usage is TRBV4-3 and J usage is TRBJ2-3; D remains unclear. CDR1 and CDR2 (germline): LGHNA, YSLEER. The CDR3 length is 15 residues. Trimming shortened V by 2 bases and J by 1 base, and 10 bases separated the two germline ends.

The CDR3 here is CASSGPSGTGDLFYGYTF. CDR3 bases: TGTGCCAGCAGCGGTCCTTCCGGGACAGGGGACCTGTTCTATGGCTACACCTTC. The chain carries TRBV7-6 and TRBJ1-2; 10 bases are a match to TRBD1. CDR3 length: 18 amino acids. Trimming cost V 5 bases and J 4 bases; bases outside gene matches: 16. Germline lookup yields CDR1 SGHVS and CDR2 FNYEAQ. The full variable domain, its missing parts supplied by reference TRBV7-6 and TRBJ1-2, is GAGVSQSPRYKVTKRGQDVALRCDPISGHVSLYWYRQALGQGPEFLTYFNYEAQQDKSGLPNDRFSAERPEGSISTLTIQRTEQRDSAMYRCASSGPSGTGDLFYGYTFGSGTRLTVV.

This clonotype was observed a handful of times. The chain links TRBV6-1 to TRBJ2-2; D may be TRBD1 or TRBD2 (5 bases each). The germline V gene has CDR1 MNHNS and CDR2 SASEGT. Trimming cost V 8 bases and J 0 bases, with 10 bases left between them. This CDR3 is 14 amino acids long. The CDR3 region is CASALGANTGELFF. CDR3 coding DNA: TGTGCCAGCGCCCTGGGGGCGAACACCGGGGAGCTGTTTTTT.

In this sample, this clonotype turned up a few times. Here the CDR3 DNA reads TGTGCCAGCAGCCAAGATAGGGAACAGGGAGGTGAGCAGTTCTTC. Residues: CASSQDREQGGEQFF. V and J are TRBV4-2 and TRBJ2-1; D may be TRBD1 or TRBD2 (6 bases each). The CDR3 extends over 15 amino acids. Trimming removed 0 bases at V and 9 bases at J, with 15 bases between. The germline V gene encodes CDR1 LGHNA and CDR2 YNFKEQ.

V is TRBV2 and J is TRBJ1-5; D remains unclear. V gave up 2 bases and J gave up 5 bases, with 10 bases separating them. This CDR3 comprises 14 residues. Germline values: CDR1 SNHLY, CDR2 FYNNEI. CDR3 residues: CASSESADDQPQHF. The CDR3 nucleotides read TGTGCCAGCAGTGAATCGGCAGACGATCAGCCCCAGCATTTT.

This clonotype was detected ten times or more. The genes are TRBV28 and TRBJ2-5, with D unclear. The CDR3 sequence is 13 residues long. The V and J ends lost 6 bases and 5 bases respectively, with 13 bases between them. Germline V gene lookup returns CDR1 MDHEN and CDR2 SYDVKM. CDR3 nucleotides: TGTGCCAGCAGGTCCCGTGGACGGGAGACCCAGTACTTC. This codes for CASRSRGRETQYF.

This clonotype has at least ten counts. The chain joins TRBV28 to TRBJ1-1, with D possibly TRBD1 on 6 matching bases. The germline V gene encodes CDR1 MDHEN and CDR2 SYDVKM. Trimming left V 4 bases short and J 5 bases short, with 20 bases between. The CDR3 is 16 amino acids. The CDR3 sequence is CASSWIEVGGWTEAFF. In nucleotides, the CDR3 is TGTGCCAGCAGTTGGATTGAGGTAGGGGGATGGACTGAAGCTTTCTTT. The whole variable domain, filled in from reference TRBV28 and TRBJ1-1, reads DVKVTQSSRYLVKRTGEKVFLECVQDMDHENMFWYRQDPGLGLRLIYFSYDVKMKEKGDIPEGYSVSREKKERFSLILESASTNQTSMYLCASSWIEVGGWTEAFFGQGTRLTVV.

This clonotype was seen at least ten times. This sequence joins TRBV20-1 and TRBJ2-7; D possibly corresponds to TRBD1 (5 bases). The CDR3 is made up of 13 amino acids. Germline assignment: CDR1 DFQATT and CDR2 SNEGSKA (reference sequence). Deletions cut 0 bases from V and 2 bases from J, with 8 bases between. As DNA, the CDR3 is TGCAGTGCTAGAGAGTTGACAGCCTACGAGCAGTACTTC. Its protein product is CSARELTAYEQYF.

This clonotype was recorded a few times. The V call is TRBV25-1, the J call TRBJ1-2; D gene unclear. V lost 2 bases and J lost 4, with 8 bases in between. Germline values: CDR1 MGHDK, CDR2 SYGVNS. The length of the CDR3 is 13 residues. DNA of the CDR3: TGTGCCAGCAGTGAAGGCCAGGCCTATGGCTACACCTTC. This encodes CASSEGQAYGYTF.

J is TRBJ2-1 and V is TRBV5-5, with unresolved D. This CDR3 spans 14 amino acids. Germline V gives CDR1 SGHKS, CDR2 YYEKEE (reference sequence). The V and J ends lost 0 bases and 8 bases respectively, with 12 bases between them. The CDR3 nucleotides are TGTGCCAGCAGCTTGGGGACGGTCTCCTATGAGCAGTTCTTC. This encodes CASSLGTVSYEQFF.

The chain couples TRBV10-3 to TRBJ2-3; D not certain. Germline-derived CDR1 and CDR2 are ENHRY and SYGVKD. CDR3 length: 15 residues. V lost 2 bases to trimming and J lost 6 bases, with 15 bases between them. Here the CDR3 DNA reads TGTGCCATCAGTGAGACAGAGGCCAAAAGGGATACGCAGTATTTT. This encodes CAISETEAKRDTQYF.

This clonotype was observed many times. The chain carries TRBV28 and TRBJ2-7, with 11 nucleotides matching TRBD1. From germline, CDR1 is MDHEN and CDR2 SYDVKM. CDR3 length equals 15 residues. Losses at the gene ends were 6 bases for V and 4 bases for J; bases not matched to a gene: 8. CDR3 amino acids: CASRPGQGASYEQYF. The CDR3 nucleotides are TGTGCCAGCAGACCCGGACAGGGGGCGTCTTACGAGCAGTACTTC.

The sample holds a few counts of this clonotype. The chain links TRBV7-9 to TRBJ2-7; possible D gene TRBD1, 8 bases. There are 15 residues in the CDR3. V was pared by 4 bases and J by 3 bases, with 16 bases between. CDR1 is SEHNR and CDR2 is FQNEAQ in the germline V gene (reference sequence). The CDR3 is CASSSRNRGGYEQYF. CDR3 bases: TGTGCCAGCAGCTCACGTAACAGGGGGGGCTACGAGCAGTACTTC.

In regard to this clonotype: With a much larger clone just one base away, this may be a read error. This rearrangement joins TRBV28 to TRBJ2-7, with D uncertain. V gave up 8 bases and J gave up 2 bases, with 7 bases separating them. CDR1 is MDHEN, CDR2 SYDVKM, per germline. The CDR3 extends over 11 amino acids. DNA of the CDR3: TGTGCCAGCGGCCCAACCTACGAGCAGTACTTC. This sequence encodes CASGPTYEQYF.